These T cell receptor beta chains were read from a single sample in a study of T cell clones after liver transplantation. Libraries were prepared by immunoSEQ multiplex PCR; TCRdb keeps only in-frame clonotypes and omits some of them. The sample lists 55,000 to 75,000 clones, around 93% occurring once. This sample comprised CD4+ T cells from blood, obtained approximately 26 months after liver transplant. The receptors shown here come from a human patient who received a liver transplant. Part of the T cells may come from the graft donor. Each CDR3 is given with its conserved first and last residue. Fields, in order: CDR3 protein, CDR3 DNA, D gene, V gene, J gene, clone size. The D gene is left open where the match is weak. The size entry is marked missing in some rows and otherwise reads once, few, many or a size class.

CASSEALGTTFYEQYF	TGTGCCAGCAGTGAAGCGCTGGGGACTACCTTCTACGAGCAGTACTTC	TRBD2	TRBV6-1	TRBJ2-7	-
CASSPHLEVEAFF	TGTGCCAGCAGCCCACACCTCGAGGTTGAAGCTTTCTTT	-	TRBV11-3	TRBJ1-1	-
CASSPGGWEEKLFF	TGTGCCAGCTCACCAGGAGGGTGGGAAGAAAAACTGTTTTTT	-	TRBV18	TRBJ1-4	-
CASSSALRGTDTQYF	TGTGCCAGCAGCTCGGCCCTCAGGGGCACAGATACGCAGTATTTT	-	TRBV6-5	TRBJ2-3	-
CASSLHRGDGYTF	TGTGCCAGCAGTCTTCACAGGGGGGATGGCTACACCTTC	TRBD1	TRBV25-1	TRBJ1-2	once
CADRGPSGNTIYF	TGTGCCGACAGGGGGCCCTCTGGAAACACCATATATTTT	TRBD1	TRBV7-2	TRBJ1-3	-
CASSQAGPNSGNTIYF	TGTGCCAGCAGCCAAGCGGGACCGAACTCTGGAAACACCATATATTTT	-	TRBV4-2	TRBJ1-3	-
CASSKLGRGSSNQPQHF	TGTGCCAGCAGCAAACTTGGCAGGGGCTCCAGCAATCAGCCCCAGCATTTT	-	TRBV21-1	TRBJ1-5	-
CASSLPGLAETQYF	TGTGCCAGCAGTTTGCCCGGACTAGCAGAGACCCAGTACTTC	TRBD2	TRBV27	TRBJ2-5	-
CASSEIGAGPTSTDTQYF	TGTGCCAGCAGTGAAATAGGCGCTGGACCAACTAGCACAGATACGCAGTATTTT	-	TRBV6-1	TRBJ2-3	few
CASSLGVRRHTEAFF	TGTGCCAGCAGCTTAGGGGTCAGGCGACACACTGAAGCTTTCTTT	-	TRBV11-2	TRBJ1-1	-
CASSIHSGANVLTF	TGTGCCAGCAGTATCCACTCTGGGGCCAACGTCCTGACTTTC	-	TRBV27	TRBJ2-6	-
CASSRRDYNEQFF	TGTGCCAGCAGCCGCCGGGACTACAATGAGCAGTTCTTC	-	TRBV5-4	TRBJ2-1	-
CASSPPSTEAFF	TGTGCCAGCTCACCACCTAGCACTGAAGCTTTCTTT	-	TRBV18	TRBJ1-1	once
CASGGAGATDTQYF	TGTGCCAGTGGGGGCGCGGGAGCAACAGATACGCAGTATTTT	-	TRBV19	TRBJ2-3	-
CASSSRTDYEQYF	TGTGCCAGCAGCTCACGGACGGACTACGAGCAGTACTTC	-	TRBV7-6	TRBJ2-7	once
CASSPTSFADTQYF	TGTGCCAGCAGTCCTACTAGTTTCGCAGATACGCAGTATTTT	-	TRBV5-4	TRBJ2-3	-
CASSPTRGDTGELFF	TGTGCCAGCAGCCCGACGAGGGGCGACACCGGGGAGCTGTTTTTT	-	TRBV7-9	TRBJ2-2	-
CASRDGQGATNEQYF	TGTGCCAGCAGGGATGGACAGGGGGCAACTAACGAGCAGTACTTC	TRBD1	TRBV28	TRBJ2-7	-
CASGPQRSGANVLTF	TGTGCCAGCGGTCCCCAACGGTCTGGGGCCAACGTCCTGACTTTC	-	TRBV11-3	TRBJ2-6	-
CASSASGANVLTF	TGTGCCTCCTCCGCTTCTGGGGCCAACGTCCTGACTTTC	-	TRBV25-1	TRBJ2-6	once
CASSLRRDSYNEQFF	TGTGCCAGCAGCTTAAGGCGAGACTCCTACAATGAGCAGTTCTTC	-	TRBV7-2	TRBJ2-1	-
CASNQQGDYGYTF	TGTGCCAGCAACCAACAGGGGGACTATGGCTACACCTTC	TRBD1	TRBV7-2	TRBJ1-2	-
CASSLEGANTGELFF	TGTGCCAGCAGCTTAGAAGGCGCGAACACCGGGGAGCTGTTTTTT	-	TRBV7-2	TRBJ2-2	-
CASSFQGLKTQYF	TGTGCCAGCAGCTTTCAGGGTTTGAAGACCCAGTACTTC	-	TRBV7-8	TRBJ2-5	once
CAWSVDGQIQKPQHF	TGTGCCTGGAGTGTCGACGGGCAGATACAGAAGCCCCAGCATTTT	-	TRBV30	TRBJ1-5	-
CASSETARSTDTQYF	TGCGCCAGCAGTGAGACTGCTCGCTCCACAGATACGCAGTATTTT	-	TRBV5-1	TRBJ2-3	-
CASSIGGSQETQYF	TGTGCCAGTAGTATCGGGGGGAGCCAAGAGACCCAGTACTTC	TRBD2	TRBV19	TRBJ2-5	-
CASSPPDRNSNQPQHF	TGCGCCAGCAGCCCTCCAGACAGGAACAGCAATCAGCCCCAGCATTTT	-	TRBV4-3	TRBJ1-5	-
CSGDSTDTQYF	TGCAGCGGGGATAGCACAGATACGCAGTATTTT	-	TRBV29-1	TRBJ2-3	-
CASRSGHRGLAANTGELFF	TGCGCCAGCAGATCGGGACACCGTGGACTAGCGGCGAACACCGGGGAGCTGTTTTTT	TRBD2	TRBV5-1	TRBJ2-2	-
CASSHCRDRGHPFSGNTIYF	TGCGCCAGCAGCCACTGCCGGGACAGGGGACATCCCTTCTCTGGAAACACCATATATTTT	TRBD1	TRBV4-3	TRBJ1-3	-
CASSAPPGLAGAHEQFF	TGTGCCAGCAGTGCCCCCCCTGGACTAGCGGGAGCCCATGAGCAGTTCTTC	TRBD2	TRBV27	TRBJ2-1	few
CATSDVGLAGYNEQFF	TGTGCCACCAGCGATGTAGGACTAGCGGGGTACAATGAGCAGTTCTTC	TRBD2	TRBV15	TRBJ2-1	-
CASSPRTGETQYF	TGTGCCAGCAGTCCAAGGACAGGAGAGACCCAGTACTTC	TRBD1	TRBV27	TRBJ2-5	-
CASSRQLGVSSYEQYF	TGCGCCAGCAGCCGCCAACTAGGAGTGTCCTCCTACGAGCAGTACTTC	-	TRBV4-3	TRBJ2-7	once
CASSQDWDRRKGETQYF	TGTGCCAGCAGCCAAGACTGGGATAGAAGAAAGGGAGAGACCCAGTACTTC	-	TRBV14	TRBJ2-5	-
CASGSGTAGNEQYF	TGTGCTAGTGGTTCCGGGACAGCTGGAAACGAGCAGTACTTC	TRBD1	TRBV12-5	TRBJ2-7	-
CASSRRDTGELFF	TGCGCCAGCAGCCGCCGGGACACCGGGGAGCTGTTTTTT	-	TRBV5-1	TRBJ2-2	-
CASSPIETGRGEAFF	TGTGCCAGCTCACCCATCGAGACAGGGCGGGGTGAAGCTTTCTTT	TRBD1	TRBV18	TRBJ1-1	-
CASSPGGTPLYGYTF	TGTGCCAGCAGCCCCGGCGGTACACCACTCTATGGCTACACCTTC	-	TRBV11-1	TRBJ1-2	-
CASSFQETQYF	TGTGCCAGCAGCTTTCAAGAGACCCAGTACTTC	-	TRBV11-3	TRBJ2-5	-
CASTPRGGDYEQYF	TGTGCCAGCACCCCAAGGGGGGGGGACTACGAGCAGTACTTC	-	TRBV6-1	TRBJ2-7	-
CASSPLRGGVHEQYF	TGTGCCAGCAGCCCCCTACGGGGTGGGGTTCACGAGCAGTACTTC	-	TRBV11-2	TRBJ2-7	-
CSALGNTEAFF	TGCAGTGCCCTCGGGAACACTGAAGCTTTCTTT	-	TRBV20-1	TRBJ1-1	few